This TCR beta chain was sequenced during a study of monozygotic twins with inflammatory bowel disease. Researchers isolated total RNA from whole blood without sorting T cells. The quantity of total RNA per TCR library was approximately 3,300 ng. TCRdb re-called the 5' RACE reads and catalogs CDR3 proteins one per entry, DNA excluded. Its table records approximately 330,000 distinct CDR3 sequences. The germline CDR1 and CDR2 sequences are MNHEY and SMNVEV (reference sequence). The CDR3 contains 15 residues. Study-wide results and caveats: Healthy co-twins had higher TCRbeta inverse Simpson diversity than their IBD twins.

Comments on this clonotype: Its antigen is not identified.

The TCR comes from a human donor with ulcerative colitis or Crohn's disease, or a healthy co-twin of an affected twin (not recorded which). The sequenced sample was blood. This chain links TRBV27 with TRBJ1-4; lacking DNA, the TRBD1 call made by TCRdb goes unchecked. The CDR3 here is CASSSTGGPNEKLFF. Supplemented by reference TRBV27 and TRBJ1-4, the full variable domain reads EAQVTQNPRYLITVTGKKLTVTCSQNMNHEYMSWYRQDPGLGLRQIYYSMNVEVTDKGDVPEGYKVSRKEKRNFPLILESPSPNQTSLYFCASSSTGGPNEKLFFGSGTQLSVL.